This T cell receptor (beta chain) is from a study of CD8 T cells in ankylosing spondylitis. TCRdb used MiXCR to reprocess the 5' RACE reads, holding one entry per CDR3 protein. Of about 130,000 distinct CDR3 sequences listed, roughly 6.6% were seen once; the top ten hold under 15%. Sequencing was performed on blood, either unsorted or a sorted T cell fraction (not recorded which). The clonotype originates from a female donor with ankylosing spondylitis or in good health (not recorded which).

CDR3 nucleotide sequence: TGTGCCACCTCCCAAGTCGACGCGGGGACCCATGGCTACACCTTC. Protein: CATSQVDAGTHGYTF. The chain joins TRBV3-1 to TRBJ1-2, with D possibly being TRBD1 (5 bases). The CDR3 has 15 amino acids. V shed 10 bases and J shed 6 bases, with 24 bases lying between them. Germline CDR1 is LGHDT and CDR2 is YNNKEL (reference sequence).